The 23 T cell receptor beta chains presented below share a single source sample, sequenced in a study of CD8 T cells in ankylosing spondylitis. TCRdb recomputed calls from the 5' RACE reads with MiXCR, one row per CDR3 protein. The repertoire includes 30,000 to 35,000 distinct CDR3 sequences, about 30% of them detected once, and over 40% sits in the top ten. The material sequenced was synovial fluid, either unsorted or a sorted T cell fraction (not recorded which). The receptors were sampled from a male donor with ankylosing spondylitis.

The V and J genes are TRBV5-4 and TRBJ1-2; weak D call: TRBD1 (6 bases). CDR3 length equals 11 residues. V lost 4 bases and J 8 bases, leaving 9 bases between the germline ends. Germline V gives CDR1 SGHNT, CDR2 YYREEE (reference sequence). CDR3 DNA: TGTGCCAGCAGCGCAGGGGCCGGCTACACCTTC. This gives the protein CASSAGAGYTF. The whole variable domain, filled in from reference TRBV5-4 and TRBJ1-2, reads ETGVTQSPTHLIKTRGQQVTLRCSSQSGHNTVSWYQQALGQGPQFIFQYYREEENGRGNFPPRFSGLQFPNYSSELNVNALELDDSALYLCASSAGAGYTFGSGTRLTVV.

This clonotype came up a few times. The chain uses TRBV7-2 and TRBJ2-7, with D perhaps matching TRBD1 or TRBD2 (6 bases each). Germline V gives CDR1 SGHTA, CDR2 FQGNSA. This CDR3 comprises 14 residues. Trimming removed 2 bases from V and 0 bases from J, with 8 bases in between. The CDR3 nucleotides are TGTGCCAGCAGCTTATCGGGGGCCTCCTACGAGCAGTACTTC. Its translation: CASSLSGASYEQYF.

This clonotype has at least ten counts. The V and J genes are TRBV6-1 and TRBJ2-7; a weak D match, TRBD1 (5 bases). Germline values: CDR1 MNHNS, CDR2 SASEGT. The CDR3 consists of 12 residues. Trimming cost V 4 bases and J 2 bases, with 6 bases left between them. CDR3 sequence: CASSGTTYEQYV. The CDR3 DNA follows: TGTGCCAGCAGTGGGACAACCTACGAGCAGTACGTC.

The rearrangement links TRBV27 to TRBJ1-1; D might be TRBD1 (5 bases). The CDR3 is made up of 12 amino acids. The germline gives CDR1 MNHEY, CDR2 SMNVEV (reference sequence). Deletions cut 6 bases from V and 3 bases from J, with 8 bases between. CDR3 nucleotides: TGTGCCAGCAGCTCAGGGCACACTGAAGCTTTCTTT. It encodes CASSSGHTEAFF.

This sequence joins TRBV12-3 or TRBV12-4 and TRBJ2-7; a possible D gene is TRBD1 (6 bases). The V and J ends lost 3 bases and 3 bases respectively, with 9 bases between them. This CDR3 has 13 residues. The CDR3 region is CASSFWGHYEQYF. The CDR3, as DNA: TGTGCCAGCAGTTTCTGGGGGCACTACGAGCAGTACTTC.

This chain uses TRBV5-1 with TRBJ2-3; TRBD2 might be the D (6 bases). V lost 0 bases to trimming and J lost 4 bases, with 12 bases between them. Germline loops: CDR1 SGHRS, CDR2 YFSETQ. CDR3 length: 15 amino acids. The CDR3 is CASSLDWGVADTQYF. CDR3 DNA: TGCGCCAGCAGCTTGGATTGGGGGGTGGCAGATACGCAGTATTTT.

J is TRBJ2-1 and V is TRBV6-4; TRBD1 matches 7 bases. CDR1 is MRHNA and CDR2 is SNTAGT in the germline V gene. This CDR3 has 15 amino acids. With V trimmed by 3 bases and J by 7 bases, 9 bases remained unmatched. Here the CDR3 DNA reads TGTGCCAGCAGTGAGGCCTTAGGGACAGCTAATGAGCAGTTCTTC. Protein product: CASSEALGTANEQFF.

By its share, this clonotype is medium-sized. The CDR3 reads CASSSRLAVSYNEQFF. The CDR3 DNA reads as TGTGCCAGCAGCTCGCGACTAGCGGTGAGCTACAATGAGCAGTTCTTC. The chain uses TRBV7-9 and TRBJ2-1; 9 nucleotides line up with TRBD2. There are 16 residues in the CDR3. With V trimmed by 4 bases and J by 3 bases, 7 bases remained unmatched. The germline CDR1 and CDR2 sequences are SEHNR and FQNEAQ (reference sequence).

The V and J genes are TRBV27 and TRBJ2-7; perhaps TRBD1 as D (6 bases). The V end lost 4 bases, the J end lost 1 base, and 14 bases lay between the germline ends. Germline values: CDR1 MNHEY, CDR2 SMNVEV (reference sequence). The CDR3 is 15 residues long. The DNA of the CDR3 is TGTGCCAGCAGTTGGGGCAGGGGTCCATCCTACGAGCAGTACTTC. Residues: CASSWGRGPSYEQYF.

The chain employs TRBV2 and TRBJ1-1; 10 nucleotides agree with TRBD1. There are 16 residues in the CDR3. The V segment lost 3 bases and the J segment 6 bases; nucleotides outside the gene matches: 10. Germline values: CDR1 SNHLY, CDR2 FYNNEI. CDR3 in amino acids: CASSDRQGARISEAFF. The CDR3 DNA reads as TGTGCCAGCAGTGACCGACAGGGGGCGCGAATATCTGAAGCTTTCTTT.

The CDR3 loop reads CSVVKTTNTGELFF. The DNA for the CDR3 is TGCAGCGTTGTGAAGACAACGAACACCGGGGAGCTGTTTTTT. V usage is TRBV29-1 and J usage is TRBJ2-2; no firm D call. Germline values: CDR1 SQVTM, CDR2 ANQGSEA. The V and J ends lost 4 bases and 0 bases respectively, with 9 bases between them. This CDR3 has 14 residues.

This clonotype has a handful of counts. This chain connects TRBV6-4 to TRBJ2-1; TRBD2 matches at 11 bases. Trimming at V came to 3 bases and at J to 10 bases, leaving 11 bases not matched to a gene. Per the germline V gene, CDR1 is MRHNA and CDR2 is SNTAGT. The CDR3 is made up of 16 amino acids. CDR3: CASSEGTSGLRAEQFF. CDR3 coding DNA: TGTGCCAGCAGTGAGGGGACTAGCGGCCTCCGAGCGGAGCAGTTCTTC.

The rearrangement uses TRBV5-1 and TRBJ1-2; 7 bases match TRBD1. CDR3 length equals 15 residues. V was pared by 4 bases and J by 6 bases, with 12 bases of the junction left unmatched. The V gene's germline CDR1 is SGHRS and CDR2 YFSETQ. As DNA, the CDR3 is TGCGCCAGCAGCCCGGAGCCGACAGGGATCGATGGCTACACCTTC. This gives the protein CASSPEPTGIDGYTF. Together with reference TRBV5-1 and TRBJ1-2, the CDR3 gives the full variable domain: KAGVTQTPRYLIKTRGQQVTLSCSPISGHRSVSWYQQTPGQGLQFLFEYFSETQRNKGNFPGRFSGRQFSNSRSEMNVSTLELGDSALYLCASSPEPTGIDGYTFGSGTRLTVV.

The chain carries TRBV27 and TRBJ1-2; TRBD1 matches at 12 bases. Germline CDR1 and CDR2: MNHEY and SMNVEV (reference sequence). The ends lost 3 bases at V and 7 bases at J; junction bases unmatched: 9. CDR3 length equals 16 residues. The CDR3 is CASSFLPGQGAGGYTF. The CDR3 nucleotides are TGTGCCAGCAGTTTCCTCCCGGGACAGGGGGCTGGTGGCTACACCTTC.

This clonotype was detected only a few times. This rearrangement joins TRBV4-1 to TRBJ2-3; no firm D call. Germline CDR1 and CDR2: MGHRA and YSYEKL. The CDR3 has 14 amino acids. With 1 base removed from V and 5 bases from J, the gap between germline ends came to 10 bases. The CDR3 is CASSQGSVGDTQYF. The CDR3 DNA is TGCGCCAGCAGCCAAGGCTCGGTCGGAGATACGCAGTATTTT.

The rearrangement uses TRBV15 and TRBJ1-3; no definite D call. Germline V gene data show CDR1 as LNHNV and CDR2 as YYDKDF (reference sequence). The CDR3 covers 15 residues. V was trimmed by 0 bases and J by 0 bases, leaving 6 bases between them. The CDR3 sequence is CATSRDHSSGNTIYF. DNA for the CDR3: TGTGCCACCAGCAGAGACCACAGCTCTGGAAACACCATATATTTT.

The J gene is TRBJ2-1, the V gene TRBV19; D gene ambiguous. Germline CDR1 and CDR2: LNHDA and SQIVND (reference sequence). The CDR3 runs 11 residues. V dropped 3 bases and J dropped 10 bases, with 7 bases sitting between them. CDR3 in DNA: TGTGCCAGTAGTATTGCGCGGGAGCAGTTCTTC. It yields the protein CASSIAREQFF. Combining the CDR3 with reference TRBV19 and TRBJ2-1 gives the whole variable domain DGGITQSPKYLFRKEGQNVTLSCEQNLNHDAMYWYRQDPGQGLRLIYYSQIVNDFQKGDIAEGYSVSREKKESFPLTVTSAQKNPTAFYLCASSIAREQFFGPGTRLTVL.

The V call is TRBV27, the J call TRBJ2-7; tentative D call: TRBD1 (5 bases). V lost 6 bases, J lost 2 bases, and 20 bases lay in between. Looked up from germline, CDR1 is MNHEY and CDR2 is SMNVEV (reference sequence). This CDR3 region has 16 residues. The DNA of the CDR3 is TGTGCCAGCAGGACTTTTCAGGGTGCCGCCGCCTACGAGCAGTACTTC. This translates into CASRTFQGAAAYEQYF.

Many counts were recorded for this clonotype. The V and J genes are TRBV27 and TRBJ1-3; TRBD1 agrees at 9 bases. This CDR3 is 15 amino acids long. The junction had 2 bases not matched to a gene; V was cut back by 5 bases and J by 0 bases. CDR1 MNHEY and CDR2 SMNVEV come from the germline V gene (reference sequence). As DNA, the CDR3 is TGTGCCAGCAGTGTGACAGGGGGCTCTGGAAACACCATATATTTT. It specifies CASSVTGGSGNTIYF.

Ten or more counts support this clonotype. The chain combines TRBV5-1 with TRBJ2-1, with 8 bases that match TRBD2. The V gene's germline CDR1 is SGHRS and CDR2 YFSETQ. The ends lost 0 bases at V and 4 bases at J; junction bases unmatched: 6. The CDR3 has 16 amino acids. The CDR3 DNA is TGCGCCAGCAGCTTGGACCCAGCGGGAGCGTACAATGAGCAGTTCTTC. Its translation is CASSLDPAGAYNEQFF.

This clonotype was observed a few times. The chain is built from TRBV27 and TRBJ2-3; 11 bases are a match to TRBD2. Germline V gene data show CDR1 as MNHEY and CDR2 as SMNVEV (reference sequence). V dropped 2 bases and J dropped 1; count of bases not matched to a gene: 5. The CDR3 spans 17 residues. The CDR3 bases are TGTGCCAGCAGTTTAGGAGCTAGCGGGGGGCGCACAGATACGCAGTATTTT. Amino acid sequence: CASSLGASGGRTDTQYF.

This clonotype has more than one count but fewer than ten. The chain combines TRBV12-3 or TRBV12-4 with TRBJ1-2, with TRBD1 identical over 8 bases. V shed 3 bases and J 6 bases; nucleotides not matched to a gene: 3. The CDR3 totals 13 residues. Here the CDR3 DNA reads TGTGCCAGCAGTTTCGGACAGGGTAATGGCTACACCTTC. Translating gives CASSFGQGNGYTF.

The chain couples TRBV7-8 to TRBJ2-1; D call uncertain. Germline loops: CDR1 SGHVS, CDR2 FQNEAQ. Between the trimmed V and J ends, which lost 6 bases and 7 bases, there was a span of 10 bases. This CDR3 is 12 amino acids long. The CDR3 nucleotides read TGTGCCAGCAGTTATGGGCCAAATGAGCAGTTCTTC. Translated, it gives CASSYGPNEQFF.